The 21 T cell receptor beta chains reported below all come from one sample, sequenced in a study of blood T cell repertoires in COVID-19. Clones were sequenced by immunoSEQ multiplex PCR, and TCRdb holds only the in-frame ones, with some missing. The repertoire includes about 24,000 clones, 75% to 90% of them detected once, and 25% to 35% sits in the top ten. What was sequenced was peripheral blood. All receptors come from a woman in her seventies with active COVID-19.

The rearrangement uses TRBV19 and TRBJ2-7; TRBD1 matches 9 bases. The CDR3 extends over 14 amino acids. The V gene end was trimmed by 4 bases and the J gene end by 7 bases; junction bases not matched to a gene: 8. Germline V CDR1 and CDR2: LNHDA, SQIVND (reference sequence). The CDR3 reads CASSRTGASSEQYF. Written as DNA, the CDR3 is TGTGCCAGTAGTAGGACAGGGGCCTCGAGTGAGCAGTACTTC. The full variable domain, rest sourced from reference TRBV19 and TRBJ2-7, is DGGITQSPKYLFRKEGQNVTLSCEQNLNHDAMYWYRQDPGQGLRLIYYSQIVNDFQKGDIAEGYSVSREKKESFPLTVTSAQKNPTAFYLCASSRTGASSEQYFGPGTRLTVT.

J is TRBJ2-7 and V is TRBV27; possibly TRBD2 for D (5 bases). Germline-derived CDR1 and CDR2 are MNHEY and SMNVEV (reference sequence). The CDR3 totals 14 residues. V lost 3 bases to trimming and J lost 4 bases, with 13 bases between them. The CDR3 coding sequence is TGTGCCAGCAGTTTTTCCTTTGGCGGGTACGAGCAGTACTTC. This encodes CASSFSFGGYEQYF.

The chain links TRBV19 to TRBJ2-2; D gene ambiguous. The germline V and J ends were trimmed by 7 bases and 7 bases, with 13 bases remaining between them. CDR1 and CDR2 from the germline V gene are LNHDA and SQIVND (reference sequence). This CDR3 spans 13 amino acids. The CDR3 reads CASKPLGFGELFF. The CDR3 DNA follows: TGTGCCAGTAAACCCCTCGGGTTCGGGGAGCTGTTTTTT. Combining the CDR3 with reference TRBV19 and TRBJ2-2 gives the whole variable domain DGGITQSPKYLFRKEGQNVTLSCEQNLNHDAMYWYRQDPGQGLRLIYYSQIVNDFQKGDIAEGYSVSREKKESFPLTVTSAQKNPTAFYLCASKPLGFGELFFGEGSRLTVL.

The V gene is TRBV28, the J gene TRBJ2-1; a possible D gene is TRBD2 (5 bases). Per the germline V gene, CDR1 is MDHEN and CDR2 is SYDVKM. V was cut by 1 base and J by 6 bases, with 13 bases left in between. The CDR3 is made up of 15 amino acids. Here the CDR3 DNA reads TGTGCCAGCAGTTTATTCGGGTCCCGGGGCAATGAGCAGTTCTTC. It encodes CASSLFGSRGNEQFF.

CDR3 nucleotide sequence: TGTGCCAGCAAATCGGGACTAGTCGCCGGGGAGCTGTTTTTT. Its protein is CASKSGLVAGELFF. The gene calls are TRBV3-1 (or the pseudogene TRBV3-2) and TRBJ2-2, with 8 bases matching TRBD2. The germline V gene has CDR1 LGHDT and CDR2 YNNKEL (reference sequence). V was pared by 7 bases and J by 6 bases, with 7 bases of the junction left unmatched. This CDR3 has 14 residues.

The rearrangement joins TRBV5-6 to TRBJ2-7; 7 bases fit TRBD1. The CDR3 contains 14 residues. After removal of 5 bases from V and 0 bases from J, the junction contained 5 bases not matched to a gene. Germline CDR1 is SGHDT and CDR2 is YYEEEE. Here the CDR3 DNA reads TGTGCCAGCAGGGGTACAGGGGCCTCCTACGAGCAGTACTTC. It yields the protein CASRGTGASYEQYF.

The V gene is TRBV5-4, the J gene TRBJ2-7; no clear D gene. Between the trimmed V and J ends, which lost 3 bases and 0 bases, there was a span of 4 bases. CDR1 is SGHNT and CDR2 is YYREEE in the germline V gene (reference sequence). The CDR3 spans 12 residues. The DNA of the CDR3 is TGTGCCAGCAGCTCGAGCTCCTACGAGCAGTACTTC. It codes for CASSSSSYEQYF.

This chain links TRBV20-1 with TRBJ1-1; D not resolved. Germline-derived CDR1 and CDR2 are DFQATT and SNEGSKA (reference sequence). The germline V and J ends were trimmed by 6 bases and 11 bases, with 16 bases remaining between them. CDR3 size: 11 residues. CDR3 in DNA: TGCAGTGCCGACTATTCCCCTCCGGCTTTCTTT. It is translated as CSADYSPPAFF.

V usage is TRBV6-2 or TRBV6-3 and J usage is TRBJ1-2; TRBD1 matches at 7 bases. Germline V gives CDR1 MNHEY, CDR2 SVGEGT. The CDR3 length is 15 residues. Unmatched junction bases numbered 8, after V lost 4 bases and J lost 3 bases. The CDR3 is CASSLRRGQDYGYTF. As DNA, the CDR3 is TGTGCCAGCAGTTTACGGAGGGGGCAAGACTATGGCTACACCTTC.

This clone was recorded only once. This rearrangement joins TRBV5-6 to TRBJ2-6; maybe TRBD2 (5 bases). CDR1 and CDR2 (germline): SGHDT, YYEEEE. This CDR3 is built from 14 residues. The ends were cut back, 4 bases at V and 1 base at J, with 6 bases in the middle. CDR3 DNA sequence: TGTGCCAGCAGCCGGGATTCTGGGGCCAACGTCCTGACTTTC. Its translation: CASSRDSGANVLTF.

The chain links TRBV19 to TRBJ1-1; 8 bases line up with TRBD1. CDR3 size: 13 residues. The germline V gene encodes CDR1 LNHDA and CDR2 SQIVND (reference sequence). V lost 2 bases and J lost 7; bases outside the gene matches: 3. CDR3 in amino acids: CASSIRQGSEAFF. Written as DNA, the CDR3 is TGTGCCAGTAGTATACGACAGGGGAGTGAAGCTTTCTTT.

The chain carries TRBV7-2 and TRBJ1-5; 7 bases match TRBD1. V lost 4 bases, J lost 3 bases, and 6 bases stayed unmatched. Looked up from germline, CDR1 is SGHTA and CDR2 is FQGNSA. The CDR3 sequence is 15 residues long. The CDR3 loop is CASSYDRAVNQPQHF. The CDR3 coding sequence is TGTGCCAGCAGCTATGACAGGGCGGTCAATCAGCCCCAGCATTTT.

The chain couples TRBV2 to TRBJ1-4, with D unresolved. The germline V gene encodes CDR1 SNHLY and CDR2 FYNNEI. V was pared by 5 bases and J by 0 bases, with 7 bases between. CDR3 size: 14 residues. The CDR3 spells CASSLSATNEKLFF. The DNA for the CDR3 is TGTGCCAGCAGTCTGTCGGCAACTAATGAAAAACTGTTTTTT.

This clone was seen only once. V gene TRBV7-8 combines with J gene TRBJ2-2, with 9 bases fitting TRBD2. The CDR3 sequence is 16 residues long. V was pared by 2 bases and J by 1 base, with 2 bases of the junction left unmatched. Germline CDR1 and CDR2: SGHVS and FQNEAQ. CDR3 DNA: TGTGCCAGCAGCTTAAGGACTAGCGTGAACACCGGGGAGCTGTTTTTT. Translating gives CASSLRTSVNTGELFF.

The chain joins TRBV10-3 to TRBJ2-3; 10 bases align to TRBD2. V shed 8 bases, J shed 3 bases, and the junction held 5 bases outside the gene matches. This CDR3 comprises 14 residues. Germline V gene data show CDR1 as ENHRY and CDR2 as SYGVKD. The CDR3 reads CAILSGGATDTQYF. CDR3 coding DNA: TGTGCCATCTTGAGCGGGGGGGCGACAGATACGCAGTATTTT.

V usage is TRBV4-1 and J usage is TRBJ1-1; no firm D call. V gave up 0 bases and J gave up 4 bases, with 12 bases separating them. CDR3 size: 15 residues. Germline CDR1 and CDR2: MGHRA and YSYEKL. CDR3 in amino acids: CASSQEWAYGTEAFF. The CDR3, as DNA: TGCGCCAGCAGCCAAGAATGGGCATATGGCACTGAAGCTTTCTTT.

The chain links TRBV5-1 to TRBJ2-5; 11 bases fit TRBD2. This CDR3 contains 16 residues. With 0 bases clipped from V and 3 bases from J, the junction kept 4 bases outside the gene matches. Germline lookup yields CDR1 SGHRS and CDR2 YFSETQ. CDR3 bases: TGCGCCAGCAGCTTGGCCCAACTAGCGGGAGAAGAGACCCAGTACTTC. This encodes CASSLAQLAGEETQYF.

CDR3 nucleotides: TGTGCCAGCAGTGATGTGAGGCCTCCTAACTATGGCTACACCTTC. Its translation is CASSDVRPPNYGYTF. V is TRBV6-1 and J is TRBJ1-2, with D unresolved. Germline CDR1 is MNHNS and CDR2 is SASEGT. V was trimmed by 3 bases and J by 0 bases, leaving 11 bases between them. There are 15 residues in the CDR3.

The chain uses TRBV9 and TRBJ2-1, with a tentative D call TRBD1 (5 bases). Germline loops: CDR1 SGDLS, CDR2 YYNGEE. V was shortened by 0 bases and J by 4 bases, with 11 bases between the two germline ends. The CDR3 sequence is 15 residues long. The chain's CDR3 is CASSVAGMGYNEQFF. CDR3 in DNA: TGTGCCAGCAGCGTAGCAGGGATGGGATACAATGAGCAGTTCTTC.

CDR3 amino acids: CASSIPGLAHNEQFF. The CDR3 nucleotides read TGTGCCAGCAGCATTCCGGGACTAGCACATAATGAGCAGTTCTTC. The rearrangement joins TRBV5-4 to TRBJ2-1; 9 nucleotides match TRBD2. CDR3 size: 15 residues. The germline V gene encodes CDR1 SGHNT and CDR2 YYREEE (reference sequence). With 4 bases clipped from V and 7 bases from J, the junction kept 9 bases outside the gene matches.

V usage is TRBV4-3 and J usage is TRBJ2-2, with 10 bases that match TRBD1. The CDR3 has 16 residues. V dropped 5 bases and J dropped 3; count of bases not matched to a gene: 6. CDR1 LGHNA and CDR2 YSLEER come from the germline V gene. CDR3 loop: CASSLRGTGDTGELFF. CDR3 bases: TGCGCCAGCAGCTTGCGCGGGACAGGGGACACCGGGGAGCTGTTTTTT.